This TCR beta chain was profiled in a study of T cell repertoires in ileal Crohn's disease. Included were adult ileal or ileocolonic Crohn's patients indicated for ileocolonic resection. Trimming stripped 7 bases from V and 2 bases from J, with 15 bases between. This CDR3 contains 14 residues. Germline values: CDR1 MDHEN, CDR2 SYDVKM. TCRdb keeps only in-frame clones here, not all; method: immunoSEQ multiplex PCR. The sample lists around 6,700 clones, 79% occurring once. The specimen was ileal tissue. The receptor was derived from an adult with Crohn's disease. V usage is TRBV28 and J usage is TRBJ2-7; TRBD2 is a possible D gene (6 bases). For the CDR3, the DNA is TGTGCCAGCAACAGCTATAGCGGAACCTACGAGCAGTACTTC. Encoded protein: CASNSYSGTYEQYF.